These 11 T cell receptor beta chains were all obtained from the same sample, sequenced in a study of a mutant IDH1 vaccine in newly diagnosed glioma. Method: immunoSEQ multiplex PCR; TCRdb's copy keeps in-frame clones and lacks some. This sample yields nearly 70,000 clones, of which around 74% are seen a single time; 8.2% belongs to the top ten. The time point denotes: baseline, week 1 (first vaccination visit). Treatment reported: pre-vaccination baseline after standard-of-care therapy. The sample was PBMCs, taken from a glioma patient treated with radiotherapy, temozolomide or both. These receptor sequences come from a man aged 50-60 years with glioma.

This rearrangement joins TRBV4-3 to TRBJ1-2, with D possibly matching TRBD1 (5 bases). Deletions cut 1 base from V and 8 bases from J, with 17 bases between. The germline CDR1 and CDR2 sequences are LGHNA and YSLEER. CDR3 length equals 15 residues. The chain's CDR3 is CASSQAITGPGGYTF. The CDR3 nucleotides are TGCGCCAGCAGCCAAGCAATTACGGGGCCGGGGGGCTACACCTTC.

The chain uses TRBV6-1 and TRBJ2-5; 9 bases fit TRBD2. Germline CDR1 and CDR2: MNHNS and SASEGT. The length of the CDR3 is 15 residues. The ends lost 4 bases at V and 5 bases at J; junction bases unmatched: 8. The CDR3 sequence: CASSVGPAGGETQYF. DNA of the CDR3: TGTGCCAGCAGTGTGGGGCCGGCGGGGGGGGAGACCCAGTACTTC.

J is TRBJ2-3 and V is TRBV27; D is perhaps TRBD2 (6 bases). The germline CDR1 and CDR2 sequences are MNHEY and SMNVEV (reference sequence). V shed 11 bases and J shed 6 bases, with 21 bases lying between them. This CDR3 has 14 residues. The CDR3 DNA follows: TGTGCCTCGGGAGAGGCGCGTCCCGAGGATACGCAGTATTTT. It specifies CASGEARPEDTQYF.

The table lists this clone with a few counts. The sample holds other DNA sequences that translate to the same CDR3. The genes are TRBV10-3 and TRBJ1-4; 11 bases are a match to TRBD1. Germline CDR1 reads ENHRY; CDR2 reads SYGVKD. The V gene end was trimmed by 3 bases and the J gene end by 6 bases; junction bases not matched to a gene: 3. The CDR3 contains 15 residues. The DNA for the CDR3 is TGTGCCATCAGTGACCCGGGACAGGGGGATGAAAAACTGTTTTTT. Protein product: CAISDPGQGDEKLFF.

The rearrangement joins TRBV5-4 to TRBJ1-2, with D possibly matching TRBD1 (5 bases). The CDR3 is made up of 12 amino acids. Trimming removed 4 bases from V and 11 bases from J, with 15 bases in between. Germline-derived CDR1 and CDR2 are SGHNT and YYREEE (reference sequence). The CDR3 loop is CASSTGTALYTF. CDR3 bases: TGTGCCAGCAGCACCGGGACGGCCCTGTACACCTTC.

Details on this clone: One end of the junction does not line up with germline, which may come from a read error. This chain joins TRBV4-1 and TRBJ1-1, with 7 bases fitting TRBD1. The CDR3 extends over 15 amino acids. Germline assignment: CDR1 MGHRA and CDR2 YSYEKL. CDR3 in DNA: TGCGCCAGCAGCCAAGATACCAGGGGGAACGCTGAAGCTTTCTTT. Translation: CASSQDTRGNAEAFF.

The J gene is TRBJ1-5, the V gene TRBV30; D unresolved. The germline gives CDR1 GTSNPN, CDR2 SVGIG (reference sequence). V was cut by 1 base and J by 0 bases, with 4 bases left in between. There are 13 residues in the CDR3. As DNA, the CDR3 is TGTGCCTGGAGTGAGTCTAGCAATCAGCCCCAGCATTTT. This translates into CAWSESSNQPQHF.

The genes are TRBV27 and TRBJ2-1, with D maybe TRBD2 (5 bases). The CDR3 has 12 residues. The V gene lost 8 bases and the J gene lost 9 bases, with 14 bases spanning the gap. CDR1 and CDR2 from the germline V gene are MNHEY and SMNVEV (reference sequence). CDR3: CASLSGRSEQFF. The CDR3, as DNA: TGTGCCAGCTTATCGGGAAGGAGTGAGCAGTTCTTC.

V is TRBV5-4 and J is TRBJ2-3, with D hard to call. The CDR3 runs 12 residues. Germline V gene data show CDR1 as SGHNT and CDR2 as YYREEE (reference sequence). V was cut by 4 bases and J by 0 bases, with 3 bases left in between. The CDR3 sequence: CASSLSTDTQYF. CDR3 DNA: TGTGCCAGCAGCCTCAGCACAGATACGCAGTATTTT.

The rearrangement uses TRBV11-3 and TRBJ2-5; D remains ambiguous. CDR3 length: 13 residues. Germline CDR1 is SGHNT and CDR2 is YENEEA. V was clipped by 3 bases and J by 5 bases, with 10 bases between them. The CDR3 DNA sequence: TGTGCCAGCAGCTTTCAAGCACGCGAGACCCAGTACTTC. It yields the protein CASSFQARETQYF.

The J gene is TRBJ2-2, the V gene TRBV30; 8 nucleotides line up with TRBD1. With 4 bases clipped from V and 4 bases from J, the junction kept 8 bases outside the gene matches. The CDR3 extends over 15 amino acids. The germline V gene has CDR1 GTSNPN and CDR2 SVGIG (reference sequence). CDR3 coding DNA: TGTGCCTGGAACTACGACAGGGGTTCCACCGGGGAGCTGTTTTTT. Its translation: CAWNYDRGSTGELFF.